Below, 20 T cell receptor beta chains from the same sample are listed, as sequenced in a study of CD8 T cells in Susac syndrome. RNA totalling roughly 0.45 to 1 ug underwent reverse transcription with random hexamers. TCRdb independently ran MiXCR on the immunoSEQ multiplex PCR reads; one entry per CDR3 protein. The sample contains approximately 170,000 distinct CDR3 sequences, roughly 95% of which appear only once. The material sequenced was CD4+ T cells from PBMCs. Source of these receptors: a human donor in good health.

The V call is TRBV6-5, the J call TRBJ2-5; TRBD1 matches 12 bases. The germline V gene encodes CDR1 MNHEY and CDR2 SVGAGI. The CDR3 has 15 residues. V gave up 8 bases and J gave up 5 bases; unmatched junction bases: 9. CDR3 sequence: CASSSGTGGSETQYF. CDR3 DNA: TGTGCCAGCTCGTCGGGGACAGGGGGCTCGGAGACCCAGTACTTC.

The rearrangement links TRBV7-2 to TRBJ2-7, with a possible D match to TRBD1 (6 bases). The germline CDR1 and CDR2 sequences are SGHTA and FQGNSA. Trimming cost V 0 bases and J 2 bases, with 17 bases left between them. The length of the CDR3 is 17 residues. The CDR3 DNA reads TGTGCCAGCAGCTTAGCGCGGATAGGGGGAAACCCCTACGAGCAGTACTTC. This codes for CASSLARIGGNPYEQYF.

This clonotype appeared once. The chain joins TRBV3-1 to TRBJ1-2; maybe TRBD1 (6 bases). The CDR3 contains 11 residues. Germline V CDR1 and CDR2: LGHDT, YNNKEL (reference sequence). Trimming shortened V by 6 bases and J by 6 bases, and 8 bases separated the two germline ends. DNA for the CDR3: TGTGCCAGCAGTGGGACAAATGGCTACACCTTC. Its protein product is CASSGTNGYTF.

The rearrangement uses TRBV11-2 and TRBJ2-5; no clear D. CDR1 and CDR2 from the germline V gene are SGHAT and FQNNGV. The CDR3 has 15 residues. The V and J ends lost 5 bases and 2 bases respectively, with 15 bases between them. CDR3 protein: CASSLPRIWQETQYF. CDR3 DNA: TGTGCCAGCAGCCTCCCCCGGATCTGGCAAGAGACCCAGTACTTC.

This rearrangement joins TRBV7-2 to TRBJ2-5; D may be TRBD1 (6 bases). The CDR3 contains 16 residues. Deletions cut 0 bases from V and 2 bases from J, with 13 bases between. Germline-derived CDR1 and CDR2 are SGHTA and FQGNSA. CDR3: CASSLAFGGAQETQYF. The CDR3, as DNA: TGTGCCAGCAGCTTAGCGTTTGGGGGCGCGCAAGAGACCCAGTACTTC.

This rearrangement joins TRBV12-3 or TRBV12-4 to TRBJ1-1; D is ambiguous. Trimming pared 2 bases from V and 5 bases from J, leaving 12 bases between. The CDR3 runs 14 residues. CDR3 protein: CASSLLAGVTEAFF. DNA for the CDR3: TGTGCCAGCAGTTTACTAGCCGGGGTGACTGAAGCTTTCTTT.

The CDR3 loop is CASEPMVGQPQHF. The CDR3 DNA reads TGTGCCAGCGAACCCATGGTAGGTCAGCCCCAGCATTTT. This chain links TRBV2 with TRBJ1-5, with D unclear. The CDR3 contains 13 residues. From germline, CDR1 is SNHLY and CDR2 FYNNEI. Trimming cost V 8 bases and J 6 bases, with 14 bases left between them.

The V and J genes are TRBV20-1 and TRBJ1-3; no reliable D call. This CDR3 is built from 13 residues. Germline-derived CDR1 and CDR2 are DFQATT and SNEGSKA (reference sequence). V lost 0 bases and J lost 0, with 3 bases in between. CDR3 DNA sequence: TGCAGTGCTAGAGAAAGCTCTGGAAACACCATATATTTT. Encoded protein: CSARESSGNTIYF.

This chain connects TRBV29-1 to TRBJ1-2; D is unclear. V lost 8 bases, J lost 4 bases, and 14 bases lay in between. The germline V gene has CDR1 SQVTM and CDR2 ANQGSEA. The CDR3 totals 12 residues. In nucleotides, the CDR3 is TGCAGCATTGGGGAGGGCAGCTATGGCTACACCTTC. Amino acids: CSIGEGSYGYTF.

This chain connects TRBV9 to TRBJ1-1; no definite D call. The CDR3 runs 16 residues. V lost 0 bases and J lost 3, with 15 bases in between. Germline V gene data show CDR1 as SGDLS and CDR2 as YYNGEE. CDR3 loop: CASSVGVPGFDTEAFF. The CDR3 coding sequence is TGTGCCAGCAGCGTAGGGGTTCCGGGGTTCGACACTGAAGCTTTCTTT.

This clonotype was observed a single time. The CDR3 bases are TGTGCCAGCAGTGTGGGACAGGGTACATCACCCCTCCACTTT. Translation gives CASSVGQGTSPLHF. The chain couples TRBV28 to TRBJ1-6; 9 positions match TRBD1. Germline CDR1 is MDHEN and CDR2 is SYDVKM. The V and J ends lost 5 bases and 10 bases, in that order; junction bases with no gene match: 6. This CDR3 has 14 residues.

The chain uses TRBV25-1 and TRBJ2-5; D may be TRBD1 (6 bases). The CDR3 has 14 amino acids. Germline V CDR1 and CDR2: MGHDK, SYGVNS. V lost 6 bases, J lost 4 bases, and 15 bases lay in between. CDR3 in amino acids: CASSSGQMRETQYF. CDR3 DNA sequence: TGTGCCAGCAGCTCCGGACAGATGAGAGAGACCCAGTACTTC.

The chain has TRBV9 and TRBJ1-2; D may be TRBD1 (6 bases). The CDR3 runs 14 residues. CDR1 and CDR2 from the germline V gene are SGDLS and YYNGEE. V lost 3 bases, J lost 4 bases, and 13 bases lay in between. The CDR3 spells CASSDIQGSYGYTF. DNA for the CDR3: TGTGCCAGCAGCGACATACAGGGTAGCTATGGCTACACCTTC.

V usage is TRBV2 and J usage is TRBJ1-1, with 8 bases matching TRBD1. V gave up 6 bases and J gave up 4 bases; unmatched junction bases: 13. The germline CDR1 and CDR2 sequences are SNHLY and FYNNEI. CDR3 size: 16 residues. For the CDR3, the DNA is TGTGCCAGCAGAAGGGACAGGTCGGATCGGCCCACTGAAGCTTTCTTT. It specifies CASRRDRSDRPTEAFF.

This rearrangement joins TRBV29-1 to TRBJ2-3, with 8 bases that match TRBD2. V shed 6 bases and J 2 bases; nucleotides not matched to a gene: 4. This CDR3 contains 13 residues. Germline V lookup: CDR1 SQVTM, CDR2 ANQGSEA. The CDR3 loop is CSVGTRLTDTQYF. The CDR3 coding sequence is TGCAGCGTGGGGACTAGGCTCACAGATACGCAGTATTTT.

The J gene is TRBJ2-4, the V gene TRBV20-1; D gene uncertain. Trimming pared 0 bases from V and 5 bases from J, leaving 8 bases between. Germline CDR1 DFQATT, CDR2 SNEGSKA (reference sequence). CDR3 length: 13 residues. The DNA of the CDR3 is TGCAGTGCTAGAGATCACAGCCAAAACATTCAGTACTTC. Translated: CSARDHSQNIQYF.

The V call is TRBV20-1, the J call TRBJ1-4; D ambiguous. The germline CDR1 and CDR2 sequences are DFQATT and SNEGSKA (reference sequence). The length of the CDR3 is 13 residues. The V end lost 0 bases, the J end lost 7 bases, and 9 bases lay between the germline ends. The CDR3 bases are TGCAGTGCTAGAGAAGGAGGCCCTGAAAAACTGTTTTTT. Its protein product is CSAREGGPEKLFF.

The genes are TRBV11-2 and TRBJ1-2, with D maybe TRBD1 (5 bases). Germline-derived CDR1 and CDR2 are SGHAT and FQNNGV. This CDR3 contains 14 residues. Trimming took off 5 bases at V and 2 bases at J, with 12 bases between the two ends. The CDR3 DNA is TGTGCCAGCAGCCTCCTGGGGGGAAACTATGGCTACACCTTC. Its protein is CASSLLGGNYGYTF.

The rearrangement joins TRBV5-1 to TRBJ1-6; a possible D gene is TRBD1 (5 bases). Germline CDR1 and CDR2: SGHRS and YFSETQ. The CDR3 runs to 16 residues. The V end was cut by 1 base, the J end by 0 bases, with 8 bases between. The CDR3 reads CASSLRGVSYNSPLHF. CDR3 DNA sequence: TGCGCCAGCAGCTTGAGGGGTGTCTCCTATAATTCACCCCTCCACTTT.

The V gene is TRBV12-3 or TRBV12-4, the J gene TRBJ1-1; 7 bases are a match to TRBD1. Trimming took 5 bases from V and 3 from J; bases not matched to a gene: 6. The CDR3 length is 14 residues. CDR3 sequence reads: CASSRWDSYTEAFF. In DNA form, the CDR3 reads TGTGCCAGCAGTCGATGGGACAGCTACACTGAAGCTTTCTTT.